The 10 T cell receptor beta chains listed next were all sequenced from one sample in a study of blood T cell repertoires in COVID-19. Profiling relied on immunoSEQ multiplex PCR, and the TCRdb table lists in-frame clones only, not all of them. The sample has about 310,000 clones, 80% to 90% seen once; the top ten hold around 9%. The sequenced sample consisted of PBMCs or T cells enriched from blood (not recorded which). These receptors were taken from a woman aged 18-35 years who had recovered from COVID-19.

Remarks on this clone: One junction end does not reproduce the germline sequence, and a read error may be involved. The rearrangement uses TRBV2 and TRBJ1-4; D unresolved. The CDR3 loop spans 12 amino acids. Germline-derived CDR1 and CDR2 are SNHLY and FYNNEI. CDR3: CASSSTSEKLFF. CDR3 nucleotides: TGTGCCAGCTCCTCTACTAGTGAAAAACTGTTTTTT. The full variable domain, completed using reference TRBV2 and TRBJ1-4, is EPEVTQTPSHQVTQMGQEVILRCVPISNHLYFYWYRQILGQKVEFLVSFYNNEISEKSEIFDDQFSVERPDGSNFTLKIRSTKLEDSAMYFCASSSTSEKLFFGSGTQLSVL.

V gene TRBV6-5 combines with J gene TRBJ1-6; TRBD1 agrees at 8 bases. This CDR3 spans 14 amino acids. Trimming cost V 6 bases and J 6 bases; bases outside gene matches: 4. Germline CDR1 and CDR2: MNHEY and SVGAGI. The chain's CDR3 is CASRIQGGNSPLHF. The CDR3 nucleotides read TGTGCCAGCAGGATACAGGGGGGTAATTCACCCCTCCACTTT.

As DNA, the CDR3 is TGTGCCAGCAGCGGACAGCTCTACGAGCAGTACTTC. This codes for CASSGQLYEQYF. V gene TRBV12-3 or TRBV12-4 combines with J gene TRBJ2-7; possibly TRBD1 for D (6 bases). V was pared by 6 bases and J by 3 bases, with 9 bases between. The length of the CDR3 is 12 residues.

V is TRBV19 and J is TRBJ1-3; unclear D gene. The V gene lost 4 bases and the J gene lost 5 bases, with 9 bases spanning the gap. This CDR3 spans 13 amino acids. Germline assignment: CDR1 LNHDA and CDR2 SQIVND (reference sequence). The CDR3: CASSTQDRNTIYF. CDR3 DNA: TGTGCCAGTAGTACCCAGGATCGAAACACCATATATTTT.

The chain couples TRBV28 to TRBJ2-7; D gene uncertain. Germline assignment: CDR1 MDHEN and CDR2 SYDVKM. The ends were cut back, 2 bases at V and 3 bases at J, with 11 bases in the middle. The CDR3 spans 14 residues. The CDR3 DNA reads as TGTGCCAGCAGTTTAAGCCCCGGAGTCTACGAGCAGTACTTC. Residues: CASSLSPGVYEQYF.

The V call is TRBV11-2, the J call TRBJ2-1, with 9 bases lining up with TRBD1. The CDR3 length is 16 residues. The germline V gene encodes CDR1 SGHAT and CDR2 FQNNGV. V shed 1 base and J 9 bases; nucleotides not matched to a gene: 10. DNA of the CDR3: TGTGCCAGCAGCTTAGGAATTTGGACAGGGGCGTCTGAGCAGTTCTTC. Encoded protein: CASSLGIWTGASEQFF.

This chain uses TRBV28 with TRBJ1-1, with D unclear. CDR1 and CDR2 from the germline V gene are MDHEN and SYDVKM. Trimming stripped 6 bases from V and 5 bases from J, with 13 bases between. The CDR3 is 13 amino acids. The CDR3 nucleotides read TGTGCCAGCAGGTGGAGGAGGGATACTGAAGCTTTCTTT. Its translation is CASRWRRDTEAFF.

The V gene is TRBV28, the J gene TRBJ1-4, with no clear D. Trimming pared 5 bases from V and 8 bases from J, leaving 18 bases between. CDR1 is MDHEN, CDR2 SYDVKM, per germline. The CDR3 length is 15 residues. The CDR3 DNA follows: TGTGCCAGCAGTCCACGCAGCCCCGCGGGGGAAAAACTGTTTTTT. Protein sequence: CASSPRSPAGEKLFF.

This clone came up once. The same CDR3 arises from other DNA sequences in this sample as well. This chain joins TRBV30 and TRBJ1-2, with D unclear. The length of the CDR3 is 13 residues. The ends were cut back, 0 bases at V and 2 bases at J, with 7 bases in the middle. CDR1 is GTSNPN and CDR2 is SVGIG in the germline V gene (reference sequence). This chain's CDR3 is CAWSVSGNYGYTF. CDR3 coding DNA: TGTGCCTGGAGTGTATCGGGGAACTATGGCTACACCTTC.

The rearrangement joins TRBV7-3 to TRBJ2-3; 7 nucleotides agree with TRBD2. From germline, CDR1 is SGHTA and CDR2 FQGTGA. The CDR3 extends over 13 amino acids. J lost 5 bases, V lost 1 base, and 0 bases had no gene match. The CDR3: CASSLIAGDTQYF. The CDR3 DNA reads TGTGCCAGCAGCTTAATAGCGGGAGATACGCAGTATTTT. The complete variable domain, with remaining parts taken from reference TRBV7-3 and TRBJ2-3, reads GAGVSQTPSNKVTEKGKYVELRCDPISGHTALYWYRQSLGQGPEFLIYFQGTGAADDSGLPNDRFFAVRPEGSVSTLKIQRTERGDSAVYLCASSLIAGDTQYFGPGTRLTVL.